Below, one T cell receptor beta chain is given with its context. Its antigen is still unknown. No per-base quality is available; no much larger clone lies one base away. From cysteine to phenylalanine, the CDR3 is 13 amino acids long. This entry keeps only the CDR3 DNA: 39 bases, framed from base 1. Reading the germline V gene gives CDR1 SGHTA and CDR2 FQGTGA. Cut back by 6 bases and 3 bases, the V and J ends lie 12 bases apart. The protocol used for the library was the immunoSEQ multiplex PCR assay. The multiplex PCR relied on a mix of 60 forward primers for TCR Vbeta segments and 13 reverse primers for TCR Jbeta segments. A multiplex PCR assay on genomic DNA amplified the CDR3 region of rearranged TCR beta genes. Amplified TCR beta libraries were sequenced as 87-base-pair reads on the Illumina HiSeq System. As for the authors' bioinformatics: Across the 700 or so repertoires, a later analysis counted 60 million to 90 million unique TCR beta chains, 9.5 million to 13 million of which were shared by at least two donors. Raw reads were error-corrected and collapsed into unique sequences with a nearest-neighbor algorithm that merged closely related sequences to remove PCR and sequencing errors. V, D and J gene segments were assigned by aligning CDR3 sequences to IMGT reference sequences. For a sequence to be retained, a match of at least six nucleotides was required to both a V gene segment and a J gene segment. A rearrangement counted as productive if the CDR3 had no stop codons and remained in frame with V and J, and every other rearrangement counted as non-productive. CDR3 was defined according to IMGT convention as the region running from the second conserved V-encoded cysteine to the conserved J-encoded phenylalanine. The earlier analysis of 450 to 750 of the donors excluded any sequence lacking an unambiguous match to a single V gene segment. An earlier analysis of fewer than 650 of the donors classified V segments as functional when productive rearrangements were above 56.7% and as segregating when the standard deviation between donors was above 5%. A statistical classification framework was developed to diagnose cytomegalovirus status using the catalog of TCR beta chain sequences. A later analysis assigned V and J genes by comparing TCR nucleotide sequences with IMGT/GENE-DB human TR gene sequences. Using the TCRdist pipeline, a later analysis assigned CDR3 sequences along with most-parsimonious VDJ recombination scenarios. In a later analysis, each TCR beta chain was defined by its CDR3 amino acid sequence together with its V-gene family, and reads lacking a unique V-gene family were excluded. A later analysis removed over 500 highly shared, low-generation-probability nucleotide sequences to deal with suspected cross-contamination and a sequencing artifact. In a later analysis, a clonal expansion index was calculated for each public chain from normalized within-repertoire ranks of inferred template counts. A later analysis computed generation probabilities with a VDJ recombination model fitted to out-of-frame rearrangements, and checked the results against IGoR. In a later analysis, hypergeometric tests were used to score TCR-TCR, TCR-HLA and TCR-CMV co-occurrence, with a repertoire-size bias correction applied to TCR pairs. False discovery rates were estimated in a later analysis by permuting HLA or CMV assignments 20 times. In a later analysis, co-occurring TCRs were grouped using DBSCAN, and TCRdist sequence similarity was added for clustering within HLA-allele-positive subsets. Repertoires with fewer than 30,000 or more than 120,000 public chains were left out of co-occurrence clustering, as were four to six repertoires with anomalous nucleotide sharing. The table comes from immuneACCESS by way of TCRdb, which keeps in-frame sequences with V and J called. Part of the clones is missing from these tables; in studies checked, under half for an unresolved V gene and the rest for unknown reasons. V, J and clone size reflect that table, while D and trimming were determined from the DNA. Counted in this sample were 160,000 or so clones; approximately 77% of them appeared once. 3.5% to 4.5% of the sample belongs to the ten largest clones.

The sample comes from a study of cytomegalovirus exposure and HLA in healthy donors (dated by TCRdb to about 2017). Background for the entire study: According to an earlier analysis of 587 of the donors, about 179 million T cells yielded some 120 million unique TCR beta sequences and about 280 Gb of sequence data. An earlier analysis of more than 450 of the donors used high-throughput TCR beta sequencing to judge whether each TCR beta V gene segment behaved as functional or pseudogenic. Along with the roughly 710-subject first cohort, a separate validation cohort of over a hundred different subjects was used. Rather than using new phenotypic data, the later analysis identified candidate immune exposures from TCR beta sequences and from how often those sequences occurred across donors. The number of typed donors differed by locus: 629-630 for A, B, C, DRB1 and DQB1; approximately 520 for DQA1; some 590 for DPA1; and around 490 for DPB1. HLA typing included class I and class II loci at four-digit resolution. Roughly 300 gigabases of sequencing data and 91 million or so unique TCR sequences made up an early release that covered nearly 650 HLA-typed donors. The study aimed to test whether signatures of past pathogen exposure could be identified by cataloging public T cell receptors. Among about 390 genotyped donors of the cohort, an average of around 240,000 unique TCR beta nucleotide sequences were sequenced per donor, roughly 20% of them non-productive. Alongside the repertoire data, information on donor age, sex, ethnicity and CMV serostatus was compiled. A later analysis re-analyzed previously published TCR beta repertoires from roughly 600 donors and added high-resolution HLA genotyping to study TCR occurrence patterns. The genetic ancestry cluster associated with self-reported Caucasian donors included over 65% of the roughly 360 genotyped donors. Because of strong linkage in the cohort, a few DR-DQ haplotypes were treated as single units for association and clustering. Every repertoire in the discovery cohort had been generated on one and the same sequencing platform. A later genetic analysis used genome-wide SNP genotypes for about 60% of the 666 donors, treating that subset as a discovery cohort. To predict cytomegalovirus infection status, the study combined high-throughput TCR immunosequencing, statistical association of individual TCRs with disease status, and machine learning. The study used immunosequencing to profile the T cell repertoires of 666 subjects and linked those repertoires to cytomegalovirus serostatus.

The research as a whole found: The cohort was sequenced for TCR beta chains only, and without alpha or paired-chain data the features that could be detected were limited. In an earlier analysis of approximately 590 of the donors, most TCR beta V segments appeared in productive rearrangements about 90% or about 30% of the time, broadly matching IMGT annotations. In a later analysis, HLA-associated TCR beta chains showed more clonal expansion and lower generation probabilities than non-associated chains that were equally common. A later genetic analysis associated a missense DCLRE1C variant with V-gene and J-gene trimming of TCR beta chains, and an independent cohort replicated the association. The earlier analysis of fewer than 750 of the donors excluded approximately 15 rarely observed V segments, including chromosome 9 orphons, because counts were too low. In a later analysis, some 18,000 TCR beta sequences were associated with specific HLA alleles at a false discovery rate of 0.05. A further reported finding was that TCR beta sequences accurately predicted the HLA-A and HLA-B alleles for most subjects in the first cohort. In a later analysis, the rate of TCR association differed among HLA loci, with DRB1 alleles having the most associated TCRs and HLA-C alleles having the fewest. A cluster of highly shared sequence variants was judged likely to be a technical artifact of the sequencing pipeline. A total of 164 TCR beta chains were listed by the study as associated with cytomegalovirus. Most TCR sequences were seen in very few donors, while some public TCRs were found in many individuals. A later genetic analysis reported fewer N-insertions in productive TCRs among donors in an Asian-associated ancestry cluster than the approximately 700-donor mean. In both the original and validation cohorts, the classifier was reported to diagnose cytomegalovirus status with high specificity and sensitivity. A later analysis reported that several top co-occurrence clusters appeared linked to parvovirus B19, influenza, CMV and Epstein-Barr virus. Strong co-occurrence of HLA alleles, especially DR and DQ, made assigning TCR associations to individual alleles difficult. Presence/absence analyses assumed roughly uniform sequencing depth across donors, an assumption that may not hold. The 87-base-pair reads could not distinguish some IMGT-functional V segments, including TRBV6-2 and TRBV6-3, so those segments were excluded. In vitro tests confirmed that a few of the cytomegalovirus-associated TCR beta chains recognize cytomegalovirus antigens. Linkage disequilibrium might explain the correlated functional status among segregating V segments, but an unknown experimental factor could not be ruled out. Because some donors lacked HLA typing at each locus, the association tests relied only on the typed subset. The only immune exposure information available for the cohort was CMV serostatus. Most CMV-associated TCR beta chains appeared to be HLA-restricted in a later analysis, and the HLA associations seemed to be driven largely by CMV exposure. The authors suggested that the approach could potentially be extended to other disease states and immunological phenotypes.

The cohort was made up of roughly 670 healthy bone marrow donors. All cohort members were sampled while nominally healthy, although unrecorded immune exposures were likely present. The donor tested CMV seropositive and was one of the 289 seropositive cohort members. Every donor gave a peripheral blood sample, and the peripheral blood mononuclear cells from that sample were used for TCR beta sequencing. The Qiagen DNeasy Blood Extraction Kit was used to extract genomic DNA from the blood cell samples. This TCR was recovered from a man younger than 45 in good health and CMV-seropositive. The chain links TRBV7-3 with TRBJ2-7, and perhaps TRBD1 as D gene, on 6 matching bases. The sequencing input was PBMCs. The bases read TGTGCCAGCAGACCCGAGGGGGACTACGAGCAGTACTTC. The resulting protein is CASRPEGDYEQYF.